The following is a TCR beta chain sequence with its context. These data come from a study of cytomegalovirus exposure and HLA in healthy donors. Germline CDR1 SGDLS, CDR2 YYNGEE. This CDR3 has 16 residues. The V gene end was trimmed by 0 bases and the J gene end by 8 bases; junction bases not matched to a gene: 8. Primers included in the PCR were 60 Vbeta and 13 Jbeta primers. TCRdb's copy holds only in-frame clones and misses some; the assay was immunoSEQ multiplex PCR. The sample lists some 150,000 clones, about 72% occurring once. V gene TRBV9 combines with J gene TRBJ1-6, with 7 bases fitting TRBD1. The sequence came from a man in his sixties in good health and CMV-seronegative. Input material: PBMCs. Here the CDR3 reads CASSVAQAGGYSPLHF. CDR3 coding DNA: TGTGCCAGCAGCGTAGCCCAAGCAGGGGGGTATTCACCCCTCCACTTT.